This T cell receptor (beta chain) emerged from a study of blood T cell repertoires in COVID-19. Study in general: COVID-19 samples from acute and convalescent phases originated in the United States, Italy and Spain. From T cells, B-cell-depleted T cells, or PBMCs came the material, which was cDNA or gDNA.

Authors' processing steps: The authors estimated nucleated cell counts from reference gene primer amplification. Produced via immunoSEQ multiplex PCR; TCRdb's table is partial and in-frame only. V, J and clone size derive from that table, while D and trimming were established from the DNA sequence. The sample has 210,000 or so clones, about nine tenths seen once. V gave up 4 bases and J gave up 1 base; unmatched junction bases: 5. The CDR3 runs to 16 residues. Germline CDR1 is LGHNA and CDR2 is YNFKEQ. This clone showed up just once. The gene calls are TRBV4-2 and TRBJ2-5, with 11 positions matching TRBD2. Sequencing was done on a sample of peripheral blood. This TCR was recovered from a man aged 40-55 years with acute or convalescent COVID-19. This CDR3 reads CASSPVAGGIQETQYF. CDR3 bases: TGTGCCAGCAGCCCCGTAGCGGGGGGGATCCAAGAGACCCAGTACTTC.